One and the same sample provided the 18 T cell receptor beta chains below, sequenced in a study of Graves' ophthalmopathy and Graves' hyperthyroidism. The authors amplified TCR beta CDR3 regions, and they did so from RNA transcripts for repertoire sequencing. The first-round RT-PCR employed HTBI primers together with the Qiagen OneStep RT-PCR kit. A multiplex PCR was then performed as the second round. A single record per CDR3 protein comes from TCRdb applying MiXCR to the multiplex PCR reads. The sample carries approximately 640,000 distinct CDR3 sequences, about 38% recorded once. The sequencing sample was made of peripheral blood. The source of these receptors is an adult man with Graves' ophthalmopathy.

V is TRBV7-2 and J is TRBJ1-5; D gene unclear. The CDR3 runs 16 residues. Germline V gene data show CDR1 as SGHTA and CDR2 as FQGNSA. V was pared by 0 bases and J by 2 bases, with 11 bases between. CDR3 protein: CASSLASGDCNQPQHF. The CDR3 DNA is TGTGCCAGCAGCTTAGCGAGCGGGGATTGCAATCAGCCCCAGCATTTT.

This clonotype occurred once. The gene calls are TRBV24-1 and TRBJ2-1; 9 bases map to TRBD2. The ends lost 9 bases at V and 5 bases at J; junction bases unmatched: 4. The CDR3 contains 13 residues. CDR1 is KGHDR, CDR2 SFDVKD, per germline. CDR3 coding DNA: TGTGCCACCGGGACTAGCCGAAACAATGAGCAGTTCTTC. This encodes CATGTSRNNEQFF.

Worth noting for this clonotype: This may be a read error: a much more frequent sequence differs by one nucleotide. This sequence joins TRBV24-1 and TRBJ2-5; 7 bases line up with TRBD1. CDR3 length: 15 residues. V shed 6 bases, J shed 0 bases, and the junction held 6 bases outside the gene matches. The germline CDR1 and CDR2 sequences are KGHDR and SFDVKD. The CDR3, as DNA: TGTGCCACCAGTCCCGAAGGGGGCGACCAAGAGACCCAGTACTTC. Its translation is CATSPEGGDQETQYF.

V is TRBV12-5 and J is TRBJ1-5; D not certain. Germline assignment: CDR1 LGHNT and CDR2 FRNRAP. The CDR3 runs 15 residues. V lost 7 bases, J lost 0 bases, and 13 bases lay in between. As DNA, the CDR3 is TGTGCTAGTGTCCTCGATTATTATAGCAATCAGCCCCAGCATTTT. It is translated as CASVLDYYSNQPQHF.

Regarding this clonotype: A much larger clone is a single base away; this may be a read error. V is TRBV10-3 and J is TRBJ2-5; no firm D call. CDR1 ENHRY and CDR2 SYGVKD come from the germline V gene. The CDR3 length is 13 residues. V lost 5 bases, J lost 7 bases, and 14 bases lay in between. CDR3 residues: CAISRAAKGTQYF. CDR3 nucleotide sequence: TGTGCCATCAGTCGGGCAGCCAAGGGGACCCAGTACTTC.

V and J are TRBV3-1 and TRBJ1-4; D may be TRBD1 (5 bases). Per the germline V gene, CDR1 is LGHDT and CDR2 is YNNKEL (reference sequence). The CDR3 runs 12 residues. V was pared by 1 base and J by 9 bases, with 6 bases between. CDR3: CASSQGGKKLFF. The CDR3 DNA follows: TGTGCCAGCAGCCAAGGGGGCAAAAAACTGTTTTTT.

The gene calls are TRBV29-1 and TRBJ2-5, with 9 bases lining up with TRBD2. Trimming removed 7 bases from V and 0 bases from J; junction bases left unmatched: 3. The CDR3 runs 13 residues. The germline CDR1 and CDR2 sequences are SQVTM and ANQGSEA. As DNA, the CDR3 is TGCAGCGCCGGACTAGCGTACCAAGAGACCCAGTACTTC. Translation gives CSAGLAYQETQYF.

In this sample, this clonotype turned up many times. The chain links TRBV29-1 to TRBJ2-2; possible D gene TRBD1, 6 bases. V was shortened by 2 bases and J by 0 bases, with 10 bases between the two germline ends. Germline CDR1 is SQVTM and CDR2 is ANQGSEA. This CDR3 has 15 amino acids. CDR3 sequence reads: CSVEMDSPNTGELFF. In DNA, the CDR3 is TGCAGCGTTGAAATGGACAGTCCGAACACCGGGGAGCTGTTTTTT.

V gene TRBV29-1 combines with J gene TRBJ2-7; no clear D gene. There are 13 residues in the CDR3. CDR1 is SQVTM and CDR2 is ANQGSEA in the germline V gene. V was clipped by 4 bases and J by 7 bases, with 17 bases between them. The CDR3 is CSVGRVMAGEQYF. The CDR3 region has the DNA TGCAGCGTTGGTAGGGTTATGGCCGGGGAGCAGTACTTC.

In the case of this clonotype: At one end, the junction sequence differs from germline, possibly due to a read error. The V gene is TRBV12-3 or TRBV12-4, the J gene TRBJ1-2; TRBD1 agrees at 7 bases. The CDR3 has 17 amino acids. Here the CDR3 reads CAGSSNRGLWSNYGYTF. For the CDR3, the DNA is TGTGCCGGCAGTTCTAATAGGGGGCTTTGGTCTAACTATGGCTACACCTTC.

This clonotype was found once. The V gene is TRBV15, the J gene TRBJ1-6, with D perhaps TRBD1 (5 bases). The CDR3 is made up of 16 amino acids. Germline V gene lookup returns CDR1 LNHNV and CDR2 YYDKDF (reference sequence). Trimming shortened V by 0 bases and J by 10 bases, and 16 bases separated the two germline ends. CDR3: CATSRDAGTQGSPLHF. The CDR3 region has the DNA TGTGCCACCAGCAGAGATGCAGGGACCCAGGGATCACCCCTCCACTTT. The full variable domain, completed using reference TRBV15 and TRBJ1-6, is DAMVIQNPRYQVTQFGKPVTLSCSQTLNHNVMYWYQQKSSQAPKLLFHYYDKDFNNEADTPDNFQSRRPNTSFCFLDIRSPGLGDTAMYLCATSRDAGTQGSPLHFGNGTRLTVT.

Notes on this clonotype: The missing conserved phenylalanine or tryptophan at the end of this CDR3 makes a read error likely. The DNA is left out, because the CDR3 cannot be placed on it with certainty; the CDR3 is given as TCRdb lists it. V gene TRBV7-9 combines with J gene TRBJ1-1; the table calls TRBD1, which could not be checked here. From its first to its last residue, the CDR3 has 9 amino acids. CDR1 is SEHNR, CDR2 FQNEAQ, per germline (reference sequence). The CDR3 spells CASSLGTGG.

As to this clonotype: Compared with germline, one end of the junction differs, possibly owing to a read error. The V gene is TRBV7-7, the J gene TRBJ1-4, with TRBD1 identical over 7 bases. Germline CDR1 reads SSHAT; CDR2 reads FNYEAQ (reference sequence). This CDR3 is built from 15 residues. The CDR3 spells CASSRHRGSNEKLFF. DNA of the CDR3: TGTGCTAGCAGCCGGCACAGGGGTTCTAATGAAAAACTGTTTTTT.

This clonotype was detected a few times. This chain joins TRBV30 and TRBJ2-7; unclear D gene. There are 12 residues in the CDR3. CDR1 and CDR2 from the germline V gene are GTSNPN and SVGIG (reference sequence). V lost 0 bases and J lost 3, with 6 bases in between. The CDR3 loop reads CAWSVTDYEQYF. CDR3 DNA: TGTGCCTGGAGTGTAACGGACTACGAGCAGTACTTC.

This clonotype has ten or more counts. CDR3 sequence (DNA): TGTGCCAGCAGGCAGGTGCGCACTGAAGCTTTCTTT. Its protein product is CASRQVRTEAFF. The V gene is TRBV6-4, the J gene TRBJ1-1; no clear D gene. The CDR3 length is 12 residues. CDR1 is MRHNA, CDR2 SNTAGT, per germline. The ends were cut back, 6 bases at V and 4 bases at J, with 9 bases in the middle.

The genes are TRBV6-5 and TRBJ2-7; 9 bases match TRBD1. The CDR3 has 19 amino acids. Trimming at V came to 5 bases and at J to 2 bases, leaving 19 bases not matched to a gene. The germline V gene has CDR1 MNHEY and CDR2 SVGAGI. CDR3 DNA sequence: TGTGCCAGCAGTAATAAACCGGGACAGGGAAGACTTACGGCCTACGAGCAGTACTTC. It yields the protein CASSNKPGQGRLTAYEQYF.

The rearrangement uses TRBV7-9 and TRBJ1-2; a possible D gene is TRBD1 (5 bases). Germline values: CDR1 SEHNR, CDR2 FQNEAQ (reference sequence). Trimming took 2 bases from V and 2 from J, leaving 15 bases between them. The CDR3 has 16 residues. For the CDR3, the DNA is TGTGCCAGCAGCTTATTAGCCGAGACAGACAACTATGGCTACACCTTC. Protein: CASSLLAETDNYGYTF. Combining the CDR3 with reference TRBV7-9 and TRBJ1-2 gives the whole variable domain DTGVSQNPRHKITKRGQNVTFRCDPISEHNRLYWYRQTLGQGPEFLTYFQNEAQLEKSRLLSDRFSAERPKGSFSTLEIQRTEQGDSAMYLCASSLLAETDNYGYTFGSGTRLTVV.

In this sample, this clonotype turned up many times. The chain has TRBV6-6 and TRBJ2-7; a weak D match, TRBD2 (6 bases). Germline assignment: CDR1 MNHNY and CDR2 SVGAGI (reference sequence). Trimming shortened V by 2 bases and J by 3 bases, and 20 bases separated the two germline ends. The CDR3 spans 17 residues. CDR3 nucleotides: TGTGCCAGCAGTTACCTACTCGTCAGGGACTCGGGCTACGAGCAGTACTTC. Its protein is CASSYLLVRDSGYEQYF.